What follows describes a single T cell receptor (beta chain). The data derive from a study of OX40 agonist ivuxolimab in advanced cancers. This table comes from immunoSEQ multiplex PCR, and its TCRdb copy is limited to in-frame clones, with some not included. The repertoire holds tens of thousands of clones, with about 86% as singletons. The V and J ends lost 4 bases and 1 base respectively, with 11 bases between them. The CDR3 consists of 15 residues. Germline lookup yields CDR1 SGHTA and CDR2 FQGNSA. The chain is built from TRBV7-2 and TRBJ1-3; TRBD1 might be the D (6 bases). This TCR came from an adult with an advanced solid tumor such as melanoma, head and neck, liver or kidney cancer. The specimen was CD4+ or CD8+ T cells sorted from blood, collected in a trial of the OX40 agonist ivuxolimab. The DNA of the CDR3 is TGTGCCAGCAGCTCAGGCGGACAGTCTGGAAACACCATATATTTT. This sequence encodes CASSSGGQSGNTIYF.